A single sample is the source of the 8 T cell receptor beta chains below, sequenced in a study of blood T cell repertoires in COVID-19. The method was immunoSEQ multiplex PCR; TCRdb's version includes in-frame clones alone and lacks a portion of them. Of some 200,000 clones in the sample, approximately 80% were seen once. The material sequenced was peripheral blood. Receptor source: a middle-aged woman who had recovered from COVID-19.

CDR3 sequence (DNA): TGTGCCAGCAGTTTTCCAGGGGGCTTGAACACTGAAGCTTTCTTT. This codes for CASSFPGGLNTEAFF. V and J are TRBV28 and TRBJ1-1; 8 bases are shared with TRBD1. The V gene's germline CDR1 is MDHEN and CDR2 SYDVKM. This CDR3 is built from 15 residues. With 3 bases clipped from V and 0 bases from J, the junction kept 3 bases outside the gene matches.

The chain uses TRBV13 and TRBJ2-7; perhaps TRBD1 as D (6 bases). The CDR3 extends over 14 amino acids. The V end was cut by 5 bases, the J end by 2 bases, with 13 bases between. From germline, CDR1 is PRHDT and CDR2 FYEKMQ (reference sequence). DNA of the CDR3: TGTGCCAGCAGCCGAATGGACAGAGCCTACGAGCAGTACTTC. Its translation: CASSRMDRAYEQYF.

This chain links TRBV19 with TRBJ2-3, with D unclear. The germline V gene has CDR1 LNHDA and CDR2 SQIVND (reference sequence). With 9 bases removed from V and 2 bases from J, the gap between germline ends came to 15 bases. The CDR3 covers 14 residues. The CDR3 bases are TGTGCCAGCCACGAGGATAGTAACACAGATACGCAGTATTTT. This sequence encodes CASHEDSNTDTQYF.

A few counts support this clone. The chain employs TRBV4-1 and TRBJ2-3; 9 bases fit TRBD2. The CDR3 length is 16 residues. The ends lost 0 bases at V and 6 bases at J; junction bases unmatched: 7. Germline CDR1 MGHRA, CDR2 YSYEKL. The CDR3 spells CASSQDWRGGGDTQYF. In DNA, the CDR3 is TGCGCCAGCAGCCAAGACTGGCGGGGGGGCGGGGATACGCAGTATTTT.

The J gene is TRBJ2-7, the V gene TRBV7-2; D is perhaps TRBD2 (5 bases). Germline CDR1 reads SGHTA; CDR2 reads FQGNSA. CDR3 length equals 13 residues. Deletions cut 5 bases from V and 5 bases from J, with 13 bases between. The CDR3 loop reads CASSLRNGDEQYF. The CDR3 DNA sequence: TGTGCCAGCAGCCTACGTAACGGGGACGAGCAGTACTTC.

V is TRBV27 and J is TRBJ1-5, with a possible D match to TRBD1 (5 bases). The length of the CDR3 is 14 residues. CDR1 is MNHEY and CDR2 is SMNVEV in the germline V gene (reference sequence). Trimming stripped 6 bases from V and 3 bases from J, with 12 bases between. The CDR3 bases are TGTGCCAGCAGCCAATGGGGGGACAATCAGCCCCAGCATTTT. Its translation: CASSQWGDNQPQHF.

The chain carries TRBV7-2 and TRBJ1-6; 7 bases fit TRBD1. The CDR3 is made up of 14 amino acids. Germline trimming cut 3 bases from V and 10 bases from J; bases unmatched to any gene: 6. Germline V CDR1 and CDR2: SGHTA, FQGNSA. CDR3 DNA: TGTGCCAGCAGCTTTGGACAGGACTACTCACCCCTCCACTTT. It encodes CASSFGQDYSPLHF.

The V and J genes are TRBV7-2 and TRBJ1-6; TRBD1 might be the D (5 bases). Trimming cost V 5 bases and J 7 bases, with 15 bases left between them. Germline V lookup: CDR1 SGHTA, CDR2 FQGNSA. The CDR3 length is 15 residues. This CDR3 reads CASSPQGNSNSPLHF. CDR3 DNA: TGTGCCAGCAGCCCCCAGGGAAACTCGAATTCACCCCTCCACTTT.